Shown below are 7 T cell receptor beta chains from a single sample sequenced in a study of T cell repertoires in cytomegalovirus infection. TCRdb reprocessed the reads with MiXCR, giving one entry per CDR3 protein. This table has nearly 450,000 distinct CDR3 sequences, 31% appearing once. The sample comprised PBMCs. The receptors originated from a human donor in good health (CMV status not recorded). Some clones in this sample may be carry-over from other donors' samples.

The V gene is TRBV13, the J gene TRBJ1-2; D ambiguous. The length of the CDR3 is 11 residues. Looked up from germline, CDR1 is PRHDT and CDR2 is FYEKMQ (reference sequence). The ends were cut back, 3 bases at V and 8 bases at J, with 7 bases in the middle. The CDR3 bases are TGTGCCAGCAGCTTCCAGGAGGGCTACACCTTC. It codes for CASSFQEGYTF.

This clonotype has just a few counts. The rearrangement joins TRBV10-3 to TRBJ2-1; TRBD1 matches 7 bases. The trim removed 4 bases at V and 8 bases at J, leaving 8 bases unmatched. Germline lookup yields CDR1 ENHRY and CDR2 SYGVKD. The CDR3 extends over 14 amino acids. The CDR3 here is CAISGPQGDDEQFF. CDR3 coding DNA: TGTGCCATCAGTGGGCCCCAGGGGGACGATGAGCAGTTCTTC.

CDR3 nucleotides: TGTGCCAGTAGTATAGTGTTCAGCGGGGCCACTGAAGCTTTCTTT. Translation gives CASSIVFSGATEAFF. The rearrangement joins TRBV19 to TRBJ1-1; possible D gene TRBD1, 5 bases. The CDR3 consists of 15 residues. Germline-derived CDR1 and CDR2 are LNHDA and SQIVND (reference sequence). Trimming removed 1 base from V and 4 bases from J, with 13 bases in between.

This clonotype turned up a few times. The genes are TRBV6-6 and TRBJ2-3; TRBD1 might be the D (5 bases). CDR1 is MNHNY, CDR2 SVGAGI, per germline (reference sequence). Trimming took off 7 bases at V and 2 bases at J, with 16 bases between the two ends. This CDR3 has 15 residues. The CDR3 coding sequence is TGTGCCAGCACCCCGACAGTTAGAGCCACAGATACGCAGTATTTT. This encodes CASTPTVRATDTQYF.

A word on this clonotype: The junction differs from germline at one of its ends, possibly a read error. The chain has TRBV6-2 or TRBV6-3 and TRBJ1-1; a possible D gene is TRBD1 (6 bases). The germline CDR1 and CDR2 sequences are MNHEY and SVGEGT. The CDR3 covers 15 residues. The CDR3 region has the DNA TGTTCCAGCAGTTACCACGGTACAGGGAACACTGAAGTTTTCTTT. It encodes CSSSYHGTGNTEVFF.

In its sample, this clonotype was seen a few times. The rearrangement uses TRBV28 and TRBJ1-6, with D possibly matching TRBD1 (5 bases). The germline V and J ends were trimmed by 7 bases and 1 base, with 11 bases remaining between them. This CDR3 has 15 residues. Germline assignment: CDR1 MDHEN and CDR2 SYDVKM. The CDR3 nucleotides read TGTGCCAGCATTCAAGGGGAGTCCTATAATTCACCCCTCCACTTT. Protein: CASIQGESYNSPLHF.

This chain links TRBV7-2 with TRBJ2-1; D is perhaps TRBD1 (6 bases). CDR3 size: 14 residues. Trimming took 3 bases from V and 8 from J, leaving 14 bases between them. Per germline, CDR1 SGHTA and CDR2 FQGNSA. This CDR3 is CASSLSRGLDEQFF. The CDR3 bases are TGTGCCAGCAGCTTGAGTAGGGGGTTGGATGAGCAGTTCTTC.